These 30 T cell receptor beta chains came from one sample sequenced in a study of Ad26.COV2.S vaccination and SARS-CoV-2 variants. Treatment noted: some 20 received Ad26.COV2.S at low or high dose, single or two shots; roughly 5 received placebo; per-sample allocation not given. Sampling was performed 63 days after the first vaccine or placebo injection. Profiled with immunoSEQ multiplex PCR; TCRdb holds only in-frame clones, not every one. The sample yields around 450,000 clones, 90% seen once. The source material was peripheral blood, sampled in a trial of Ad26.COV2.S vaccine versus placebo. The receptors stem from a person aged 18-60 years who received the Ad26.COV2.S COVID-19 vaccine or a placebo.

The CDR3 DNA reads TGTGCCAGCAGCTTTAAATCCCAGGGGGGGGTTTTCAGAGAAAAACTGTTTTTT. It codes for CASSFKSQGGVFREKLFF. The rearrangement uses TRBV5-4 and TRBJ1-4; 7 positions match TRBD1. The CDR3 runs to 18 residues. V trimming: 2 bases; J trimming: 8 bases; junction bases outside the gene matches: 18. Germline V gives CDR1 SGHNT, CDR2 YYREEE (reference sequence).

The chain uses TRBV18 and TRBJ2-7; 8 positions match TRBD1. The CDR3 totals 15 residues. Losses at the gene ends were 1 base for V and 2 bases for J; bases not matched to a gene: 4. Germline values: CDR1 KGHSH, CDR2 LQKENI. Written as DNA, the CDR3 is TGTGCCAGCTCACCACAGACGGGACAGGCCTACGAGCAGTACTTC. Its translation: CASSPQTGQAYEQYF.

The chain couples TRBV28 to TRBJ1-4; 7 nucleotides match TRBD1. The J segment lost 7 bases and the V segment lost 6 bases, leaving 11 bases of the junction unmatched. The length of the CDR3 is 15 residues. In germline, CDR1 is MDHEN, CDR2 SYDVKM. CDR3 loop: CASRKLTGAAEKLFF. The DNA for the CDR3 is TGTGCCAGCAGGAAGCTCACAGGGGCGGCTGAAAAACTGTTTTTT. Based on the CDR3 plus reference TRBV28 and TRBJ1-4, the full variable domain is DVKVTQSSRYLVKRTGEKVFLECVQDMDHENMFWYRQDPGLGLRLIYFSYDVKMKEKGDIPEGYSVSREKKERFSLILESASTNQTSMYLCASRKLTGAAEKLFFGSGTQLSVL.

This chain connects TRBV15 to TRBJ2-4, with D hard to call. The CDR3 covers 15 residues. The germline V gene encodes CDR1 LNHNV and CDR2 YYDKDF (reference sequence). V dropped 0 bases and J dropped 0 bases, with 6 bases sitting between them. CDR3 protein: CATSRDTEAKNIQYF. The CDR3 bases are TGTGCCACCAGCAGAGACACAGAAGCCAAAAACATTCAGTACTTC.

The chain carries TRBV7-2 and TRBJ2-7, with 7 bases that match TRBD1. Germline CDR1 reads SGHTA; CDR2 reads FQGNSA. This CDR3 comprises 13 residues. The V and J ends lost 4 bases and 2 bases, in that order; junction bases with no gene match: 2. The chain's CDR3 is CASSSQGAYEQYF. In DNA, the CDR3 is TGTGCCAGCAGCTCGCAGGGGGCCTACGAGCAGTACTTC.

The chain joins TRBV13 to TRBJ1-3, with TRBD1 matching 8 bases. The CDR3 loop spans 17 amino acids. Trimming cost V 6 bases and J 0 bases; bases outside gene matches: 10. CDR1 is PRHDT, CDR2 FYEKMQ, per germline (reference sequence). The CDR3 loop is CASREPDRDPSGNTIYF. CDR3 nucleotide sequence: TGTGCCAGCAGGGAACCGGACAGGGATCCCTCTGGAAACACCATATATTTT.

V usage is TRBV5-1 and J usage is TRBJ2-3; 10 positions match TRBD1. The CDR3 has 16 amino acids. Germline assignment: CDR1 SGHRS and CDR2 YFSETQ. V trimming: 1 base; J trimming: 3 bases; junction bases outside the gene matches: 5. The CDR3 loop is CASSLLTGGITDTQYF. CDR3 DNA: TGCGCCAGCAGCTTGTTGACAGGGGGCATTACAGATACGCAGTATTTT.

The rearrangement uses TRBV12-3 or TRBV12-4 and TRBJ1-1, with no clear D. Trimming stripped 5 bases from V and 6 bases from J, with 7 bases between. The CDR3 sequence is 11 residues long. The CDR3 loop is CASSLFAEAFF. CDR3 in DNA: TGTGCCAGCAGTCTTTTCGCTGAAGCTTTCTTT.

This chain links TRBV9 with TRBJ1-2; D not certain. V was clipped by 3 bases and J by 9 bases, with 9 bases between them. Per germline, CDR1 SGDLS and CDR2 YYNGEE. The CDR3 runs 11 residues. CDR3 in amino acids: CASSARSSYTF. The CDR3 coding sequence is TGTGCCAGCAGCGCCCGTTCTAGCTACACCTTC.

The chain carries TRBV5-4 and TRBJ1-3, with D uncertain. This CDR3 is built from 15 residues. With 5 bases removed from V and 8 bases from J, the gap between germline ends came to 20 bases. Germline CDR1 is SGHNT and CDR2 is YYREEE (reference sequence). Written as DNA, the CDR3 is TGTGCCAGCAGTTCCTCGGCTGATATAACTTACACCATATATTTT. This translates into CASSSSADITYTIYF. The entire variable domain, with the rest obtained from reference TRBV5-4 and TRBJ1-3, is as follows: ETGVTQSPTHLIKTRGQQVTLRCSSQSGHNTVSWYQQALGQGPQFIFQYYREEENGRGNFPPRFSGLQFPNYSSELNVNALELDDSALYLCASSSSADITYTIYFGEGSWLTVV.

In DNA, the CDR3 is TGCGCCAGCAGTTTTTGGCCGAGCTCCTATAATTCACCCCTCCACTTT. Residues: CASSFWPSSYNSPLHF. The V and J genes are TRBV5-1 and TRBJ1-6; D uncertain. Germline V CDR1 and CDR2: SGHRS, YFSETQ. CDR3 size: 16 residues. Trimming shortened V by 5 bases and J by 0 bases, and 12 bases separated the two germline ends. Using reference TRBV5-1 and TRBJ1-6 for the parts outside the CDR3, the full variable domain is KAGVTQTPRYLIKTRGQQVTLSCSPISGHRSVSWYQQTPGQGLQFLFEYFSETQRNKGNFPGRFSGRQFSNSRSEMNVSTLELGDSALYLCASSFWPSSYNSPLHFGNGTRLTVT.

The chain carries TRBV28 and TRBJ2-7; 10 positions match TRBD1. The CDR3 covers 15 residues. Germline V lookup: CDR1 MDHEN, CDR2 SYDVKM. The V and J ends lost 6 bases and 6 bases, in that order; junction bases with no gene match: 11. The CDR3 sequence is CASSLTGTGVSEQYF. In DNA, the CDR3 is TGTGCCAGCAGCCTCACCGGGACAGGGGTATCCGAGCAGTACTTC.

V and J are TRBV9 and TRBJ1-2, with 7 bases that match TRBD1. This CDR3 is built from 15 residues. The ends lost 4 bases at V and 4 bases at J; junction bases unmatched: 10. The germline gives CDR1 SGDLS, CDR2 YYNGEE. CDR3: CASSPRGTDLYGYTF. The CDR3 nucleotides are TGTGCCAGCAGCCCCAGAGGGACAGACCTCTATGGCTACACCTTC.

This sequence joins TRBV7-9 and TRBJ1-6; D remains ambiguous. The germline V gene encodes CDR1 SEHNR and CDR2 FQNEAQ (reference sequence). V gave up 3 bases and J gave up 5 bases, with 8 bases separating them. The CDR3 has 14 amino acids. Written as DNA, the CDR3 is TGTGCCAGCAGCTTCGACAACCATAATTCACCCCTCCACTTT. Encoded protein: CASSFDNHNSPLHF.

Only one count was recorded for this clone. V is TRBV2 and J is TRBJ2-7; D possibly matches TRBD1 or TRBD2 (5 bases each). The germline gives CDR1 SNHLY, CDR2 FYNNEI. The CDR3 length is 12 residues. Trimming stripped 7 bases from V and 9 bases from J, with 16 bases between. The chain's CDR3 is CASMGTPEGQYF. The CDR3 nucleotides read TGTGCCAGCATGGGGACCCCCGAGGGGCAGTACTTC.

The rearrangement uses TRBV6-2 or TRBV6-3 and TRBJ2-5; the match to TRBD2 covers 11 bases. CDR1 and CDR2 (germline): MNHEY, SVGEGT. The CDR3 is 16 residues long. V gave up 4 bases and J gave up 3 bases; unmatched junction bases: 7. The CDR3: CASSFLTSGMKETQYF. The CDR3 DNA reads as TGTGCCAGCAGTTTCCTGACTAGCGGGATGAAAGAGACCCAGTACTTC.

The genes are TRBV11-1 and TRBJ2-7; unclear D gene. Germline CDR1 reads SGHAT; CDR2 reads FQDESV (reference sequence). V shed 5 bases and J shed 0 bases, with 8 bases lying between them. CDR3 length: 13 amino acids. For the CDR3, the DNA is TGTGCCAGCAGCCGATTGAGCTCCTACGAGCAGTACTTC. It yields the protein CASSRLSSYEQYF.

Written as DNA, the CDR3 is TGTGCCAGTAGTATATCGCGCGGGAGGGGCGAGCAGTACTTC. Protein sequence: CASSISRGRGEQYF. The chain joins TRBV19 to TRBJ2-7; 9 positions agree with TRBD2. V was pared by 2 bases and J by 6 bases, with 5 bases of the junction left unmatched. Per germline, CDR1 LNHDA and CDR2 SQIVND (reference sequence). The CDR3 sequence is 14 residues long.

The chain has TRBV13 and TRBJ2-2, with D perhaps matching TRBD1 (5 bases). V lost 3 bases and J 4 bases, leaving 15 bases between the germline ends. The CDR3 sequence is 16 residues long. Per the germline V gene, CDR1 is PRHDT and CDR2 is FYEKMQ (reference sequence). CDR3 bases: TGTGCCAGCAGCTTGTATCAGGGCCCAGGCACCGGGGAGCTGTTTTTT. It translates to CASSLYQGPGTGELFF.

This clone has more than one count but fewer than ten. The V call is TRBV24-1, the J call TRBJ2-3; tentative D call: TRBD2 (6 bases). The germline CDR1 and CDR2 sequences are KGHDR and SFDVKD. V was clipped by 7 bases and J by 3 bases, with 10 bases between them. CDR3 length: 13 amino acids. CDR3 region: CATSPGATDTQYF. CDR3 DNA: TGTGCCACCAGCCCGGGAGCGACAGATACGCAGTATTTT.

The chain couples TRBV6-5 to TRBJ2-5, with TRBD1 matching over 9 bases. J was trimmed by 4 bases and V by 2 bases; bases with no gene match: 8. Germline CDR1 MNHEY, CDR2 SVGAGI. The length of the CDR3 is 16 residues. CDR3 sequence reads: CASSYSPTGGRETQYF. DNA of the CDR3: TGTGCCAGCAGTTACAGTCCGACAGGGGGAAGAGAGACCCAGTACTTC.

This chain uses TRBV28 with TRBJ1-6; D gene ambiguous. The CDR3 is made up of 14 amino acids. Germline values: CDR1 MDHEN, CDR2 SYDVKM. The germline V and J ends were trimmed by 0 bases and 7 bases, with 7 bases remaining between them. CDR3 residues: CASSLWGLNSPLHF. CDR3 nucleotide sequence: TGTGCCAGCAGTTTATGGGGTCTCAATTCACCCCTCCACTTT.

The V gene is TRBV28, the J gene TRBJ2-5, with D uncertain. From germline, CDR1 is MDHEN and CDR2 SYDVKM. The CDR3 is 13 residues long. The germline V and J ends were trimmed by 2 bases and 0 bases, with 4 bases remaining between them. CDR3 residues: CASSLQYQETQYF. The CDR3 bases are TGTGCCAGCAGTTTACAGTACCAAGAGACCCAGTACTTC.

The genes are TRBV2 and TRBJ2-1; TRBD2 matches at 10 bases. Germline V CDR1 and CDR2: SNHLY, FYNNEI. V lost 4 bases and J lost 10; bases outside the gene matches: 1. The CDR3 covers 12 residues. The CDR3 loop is CASSGAGGEQFF. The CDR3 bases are TGTGCCAGCAGTGGAGCGGGAGGGGAGCAGTTCTTC.

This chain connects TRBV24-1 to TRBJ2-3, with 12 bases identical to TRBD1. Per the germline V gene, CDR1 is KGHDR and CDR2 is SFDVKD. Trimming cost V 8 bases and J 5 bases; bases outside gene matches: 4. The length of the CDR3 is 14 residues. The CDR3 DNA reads TGTGCCACCACGGGACAGGGGGCAGGAGATACGCAGTATTTT. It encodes CATTGQGAGDTQYF.

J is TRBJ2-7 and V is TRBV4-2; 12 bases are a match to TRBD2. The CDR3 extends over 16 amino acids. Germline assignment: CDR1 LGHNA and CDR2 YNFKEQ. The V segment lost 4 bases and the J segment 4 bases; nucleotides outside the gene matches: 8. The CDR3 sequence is CASSRLAGGSGYEQYF. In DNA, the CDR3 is TGTGCCAGCAGCCGGCTAGCGGGAGGGTCGGGGTACGAGCAGTACTTC.

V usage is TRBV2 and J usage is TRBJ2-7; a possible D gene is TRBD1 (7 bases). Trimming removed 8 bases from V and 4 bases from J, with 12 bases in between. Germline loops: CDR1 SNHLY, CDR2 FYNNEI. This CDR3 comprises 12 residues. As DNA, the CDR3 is TGTGCCAGCGGGGGGACAGTATACGAGCAGTACTTC. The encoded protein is CASGGTVYEQYF.

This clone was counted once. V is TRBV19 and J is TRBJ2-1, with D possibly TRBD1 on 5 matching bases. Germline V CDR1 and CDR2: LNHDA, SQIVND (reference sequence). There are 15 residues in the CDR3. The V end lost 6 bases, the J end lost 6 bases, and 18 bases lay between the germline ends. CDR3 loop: CASSPQGGTSNEQFF. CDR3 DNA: TGTGCCAGTAGCCCGCAGGGCGGTACGAGCAATGAGCAGTTCTTC.

CDR3 DNA sequence: TGTGCCAGCAGCTTAGATGGCGTGGGCGGGATTGAGCAGTTCTTC. It encodes CASSLDGVGGIEQFF. V is TRBV7-2 and J is TRBJ2-1; a possible D gene is TRBD2 (6 bases). Trimming took 1 base from V and 9 from J, leaving 16 bases between them. The length of the CDR3 is 15 residues. Germline V gene data show CDR1 as SGHTA and CDR2 as FQGNSA.

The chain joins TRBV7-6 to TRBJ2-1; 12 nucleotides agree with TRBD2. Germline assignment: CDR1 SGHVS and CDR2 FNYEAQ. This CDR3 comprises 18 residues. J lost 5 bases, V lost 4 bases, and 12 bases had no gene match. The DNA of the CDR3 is TGTGCCAGCAGCTCTCTAGCGGGAGGGCCCTTGGCACACAATGAGCAGTTCTTC. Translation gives CASSSLAGGPLAHNEQFF.